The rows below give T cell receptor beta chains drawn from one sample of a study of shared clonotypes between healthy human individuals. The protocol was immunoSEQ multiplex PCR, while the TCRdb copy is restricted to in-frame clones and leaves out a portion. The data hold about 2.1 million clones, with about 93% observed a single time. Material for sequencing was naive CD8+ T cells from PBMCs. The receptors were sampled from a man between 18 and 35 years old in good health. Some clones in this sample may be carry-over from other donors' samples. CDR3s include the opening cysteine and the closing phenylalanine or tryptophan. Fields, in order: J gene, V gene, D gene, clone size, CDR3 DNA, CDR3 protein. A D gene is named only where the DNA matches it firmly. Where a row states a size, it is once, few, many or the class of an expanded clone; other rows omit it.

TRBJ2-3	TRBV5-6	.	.	TGTGCCAGCAGCTTGGCCGGATCTAGCCGATACACAGATACGCAGTATTTT	CASSLAGSSRYTDTQYF
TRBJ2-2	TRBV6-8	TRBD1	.	TGTGCCAGCAGTTACGGGGACAGGAGTCTCACCGGGGAGCTGTTTTTT	CASSYGDRSLTGELFF
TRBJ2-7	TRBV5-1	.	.	TGCGCCAGCAGCTTGGCGGGCGGGATTGACGAGCAGTACTTC	CASSLAGGIDEQYF
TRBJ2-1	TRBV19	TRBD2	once	TGTGCCAGTAAGGGTAGCGGGATGGGCAATGAGCAGTTCTTC	CASKGSGMGNEQFF
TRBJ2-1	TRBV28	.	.	TGTGCCAGCAGCTCCCCGCGACTAGGTCTATTGGGGGAGCAGTTCTTC	CASSSPRLGLLGEQFF
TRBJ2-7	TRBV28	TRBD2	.	TGTGCCAGCACCGAAGAACTAGCGCCAACAACCTACGAGCAGTACTTC	CASTEELAPTTYEQYF
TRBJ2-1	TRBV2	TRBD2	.	TGTGCCAGCAGTTCCCACCCGAGCGGGACCGGGGGCAATGAGCAGTTCTTC	CASSSHPSGTGGNEQFF
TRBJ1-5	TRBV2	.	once	TGTGCCAGCAGTCCGCCCAATCAGCCCCAGCATTTT	CASSPPNQPQHF
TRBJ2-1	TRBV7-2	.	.	TGTGCCAGCAGCTTAGTTTGGCTAGGCTCCTACAATGAGCAGTTCTTC	CASSLVWLGSYNEQFF
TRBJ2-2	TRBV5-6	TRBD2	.	TGTGCCAGCAGCCGTGGGGGACTAGCGGGAGGATCTGCCACCGGGGAGCTGTTTTTT	CASSRGGLAGGSATGELFF
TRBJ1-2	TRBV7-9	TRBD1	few	TGTGCCAGCAGCTTCCAAGACAGGGGTGGAGGCTACACCTTC	CASSFQDRGGGYTF
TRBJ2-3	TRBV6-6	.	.	TGTGCCAGCAGTTACTCCCAGACAGATACGCAGTATTTT	CASSYSQTDTQYF